This entry features one TCR beta chain sequence. Its antigen is undetermined. MiXCR, applied by TCRdb to the 5' RACE reads, yields one record per CDR3 protein. Among 45,000 to 60,000 distinct CDR3 sequences listed, 7.5% to 9.5% were seen once. The record originates from a study of early T cells in non-severe SARS-CoV-2 infection. The study's findings and limits: VDJdb matching skewed toward anti-spike CD8 responses, missing private and CD4 specificities.

Germline V CDR1 and CDR2: SGHRS, YFSETQ. Trimming at V came to 0 bases and at J to 4 bases, leaving 3 bases not matched to a gene. The CDR3 loop spans 15 amino acids. The TCR sequence derives from an adult who was a healthcare worker with PCR-confirmed SARS-CoV-2 infection or an uninfected control (not recorded which). The genes are TRBV5-1 and TRBJ2-2; 7 bases align to TRBD2. Source: whole blood, taken at baseline. CDR3 sequence (DNA): TGCGCCAGCAGCTTGGCAGCTAGCGGCACCGGGGAGCTGTTTTTT. Amino acid sequence: CASSLAASGTGELFF.